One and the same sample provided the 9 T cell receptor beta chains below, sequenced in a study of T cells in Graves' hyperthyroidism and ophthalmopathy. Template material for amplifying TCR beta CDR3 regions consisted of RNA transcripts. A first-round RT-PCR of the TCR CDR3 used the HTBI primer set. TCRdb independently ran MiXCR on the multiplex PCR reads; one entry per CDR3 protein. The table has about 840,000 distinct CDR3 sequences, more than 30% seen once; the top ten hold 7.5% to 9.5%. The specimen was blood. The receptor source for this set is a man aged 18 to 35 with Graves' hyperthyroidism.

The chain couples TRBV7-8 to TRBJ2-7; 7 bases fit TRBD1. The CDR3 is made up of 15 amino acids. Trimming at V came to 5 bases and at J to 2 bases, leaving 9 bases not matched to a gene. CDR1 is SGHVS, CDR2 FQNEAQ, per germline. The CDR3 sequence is CASSRAGTATYEQYF. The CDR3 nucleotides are TGTGCCAGCAGCAGAGCCGGGACAGCCACCTACGAGCAGTACTTC.

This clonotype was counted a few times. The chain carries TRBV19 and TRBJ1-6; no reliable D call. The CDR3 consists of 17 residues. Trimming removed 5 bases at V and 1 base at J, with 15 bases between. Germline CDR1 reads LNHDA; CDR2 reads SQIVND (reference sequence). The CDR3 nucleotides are TGTGCCAGTAGTCGAAGAGAGGGAGAGTCCTATAATTCACCCCTCCACTTT. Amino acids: CASSRREGESYNSPLHF.

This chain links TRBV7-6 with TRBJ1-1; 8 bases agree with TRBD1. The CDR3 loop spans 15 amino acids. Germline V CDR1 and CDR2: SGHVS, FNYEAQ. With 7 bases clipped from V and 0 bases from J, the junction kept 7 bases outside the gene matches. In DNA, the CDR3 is TGTGCCAGCACCCTCGGGACAGGTATGAACACTGAAGCTTTCTTT. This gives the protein CASTLGTGMNTEAFF. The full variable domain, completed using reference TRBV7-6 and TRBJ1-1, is GAGVSQSPRYKVTKRGQDVALRCDPISGHVSLYWYRQALGQGPEFLTYFNYEAQQDKSGLPNDRFSAERPEGSISTLTIQRTEQRDSAMYRCASTLGTGMNTEAFFGQGTRLTVV.

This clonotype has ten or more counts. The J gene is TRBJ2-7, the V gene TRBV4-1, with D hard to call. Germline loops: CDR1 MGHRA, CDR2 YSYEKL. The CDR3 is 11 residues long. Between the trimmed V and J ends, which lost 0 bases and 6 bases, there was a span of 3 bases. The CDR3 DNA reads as TGCGCCAGCAGCCAAGAAGGCGAGCAGTACTTC. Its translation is CASSQEGEQYF.

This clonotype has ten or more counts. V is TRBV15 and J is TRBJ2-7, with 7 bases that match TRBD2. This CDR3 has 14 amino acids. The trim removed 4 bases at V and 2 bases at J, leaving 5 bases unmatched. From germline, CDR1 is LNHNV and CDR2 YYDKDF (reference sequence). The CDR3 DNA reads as TGTGCCACCAGCAACCGCGGGGGTGCCTACGAGCAGTACTTC. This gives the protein CATSNRGGAYEQYF.

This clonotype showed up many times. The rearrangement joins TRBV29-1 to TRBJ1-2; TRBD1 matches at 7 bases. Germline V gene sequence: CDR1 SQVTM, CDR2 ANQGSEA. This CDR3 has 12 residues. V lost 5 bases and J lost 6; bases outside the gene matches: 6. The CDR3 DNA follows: TGCAGCGTTCAACCAACAGGGGATGGCTACACCTTC. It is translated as CSVQPTGDGYTF.

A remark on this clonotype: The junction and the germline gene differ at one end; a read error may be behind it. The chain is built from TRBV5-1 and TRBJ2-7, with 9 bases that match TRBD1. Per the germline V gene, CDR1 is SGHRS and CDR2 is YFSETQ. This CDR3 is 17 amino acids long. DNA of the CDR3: TGCGCCAGCAGCTTGGATATGTGGGAGGGACAGGGCTACGAGCTGTACTTC. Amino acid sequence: CASSLDMWEGQGYELYF.

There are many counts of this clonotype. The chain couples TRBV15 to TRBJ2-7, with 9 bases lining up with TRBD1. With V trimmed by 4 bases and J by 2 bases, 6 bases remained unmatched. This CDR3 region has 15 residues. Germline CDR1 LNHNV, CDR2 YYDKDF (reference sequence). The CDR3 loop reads CATSKAGTGTYEQYF. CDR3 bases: TGTGCCACCAGCAAGGCCGGGACAGGGACCTACGAGCAGTACTTC.

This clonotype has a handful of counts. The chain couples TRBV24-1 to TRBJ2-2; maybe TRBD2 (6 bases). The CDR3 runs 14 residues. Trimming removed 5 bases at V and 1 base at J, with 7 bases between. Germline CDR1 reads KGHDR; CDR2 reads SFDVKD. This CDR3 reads CATSASENTGELFF. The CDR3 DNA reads TGTGCCACCAGTGCTAGCGAGAACACCGGGGAGCTGTTTTTT.